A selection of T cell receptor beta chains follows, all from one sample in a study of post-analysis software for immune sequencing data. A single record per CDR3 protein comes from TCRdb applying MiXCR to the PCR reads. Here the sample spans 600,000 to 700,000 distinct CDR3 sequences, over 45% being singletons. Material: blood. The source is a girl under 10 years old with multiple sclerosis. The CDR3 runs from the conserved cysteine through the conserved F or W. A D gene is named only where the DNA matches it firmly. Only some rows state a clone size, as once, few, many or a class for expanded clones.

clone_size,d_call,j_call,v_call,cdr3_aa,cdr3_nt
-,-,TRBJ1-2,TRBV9,CASSVVTAVGYTF,TGTGCCAGCAGCGTAGTGACGGCCGTAGGCTACACCTTC
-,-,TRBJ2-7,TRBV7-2,CASSLVLMREQYF,TGTGCCAGCAGCTTAGTCCTCATGCGCGAGCAGTACTTC
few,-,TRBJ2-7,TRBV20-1,CSASGRTHREQYF,TGCAGTGCTAGCGGACGGACCCACCGCGAGCAGTACTTC
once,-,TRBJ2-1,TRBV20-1,CSAREILGRGLDNEQFF,TGCAGTGCTAGAGAGATATTAGGGCGAGGCCTTGACAATGAGCAGTTCTTC
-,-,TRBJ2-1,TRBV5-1,CASSFGAGAGNEQFF,TGCGCCAGCAGCTTTGGGGCCGGGGCAGGGAATGAGCAGTTCTTC
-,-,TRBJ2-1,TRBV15,CATSRDQAGYNEQFF,TGTGCCACCAGCAGAGATCAAGCAGGATACAATGAGCAGTTCTTC
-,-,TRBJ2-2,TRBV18,CASSPLPRAGSNTGELFF,TGTGCCAGCTCACCCCTCCCCCGGGCCGGATCGAACACCGGGGAGCTGTTTTTT
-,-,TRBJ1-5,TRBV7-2,CASSFTPRRSNQPQHF,TGTGCCAGCAGCTTCACACCCCGGAGGAGCAATCAGCCCCAGCATTTT
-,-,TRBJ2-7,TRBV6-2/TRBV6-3,CASSYSTSRGEYEQYF,TGTGCCAGCAGTTACTCGACTTCGCGGGGAGAATACGAGCAGTACTTC
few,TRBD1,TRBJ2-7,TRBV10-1,CASSSQGAVYEQYF,TGCGCCAGCAGTTCTCAGGGGGCCGTCTACGAGCAGTACTTC
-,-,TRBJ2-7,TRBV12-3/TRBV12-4,CASSLLLGSYEQYF,TGTGCCAGCAGTTTGCTTCTCGGGTCCTACGAGCAGTACTTC
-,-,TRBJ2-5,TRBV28,CATRAGWEETQYF,TGTGCCACTCGGGCTGGATGGGAAGAGACCCAGTACTTC
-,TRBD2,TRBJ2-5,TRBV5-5,CASSRTSGRRTLQETQYF,TGTGCCAGCAGCCGGACTAGCGGGAGGCGCACCTTGCAAGAGACCCAGTACTTC
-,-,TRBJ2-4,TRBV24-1,CATSDIRDSGIQYF,TGTGCCACCAGTGATATCCGGGACTCGGGCATTCAGTACTTC
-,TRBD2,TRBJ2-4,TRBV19,CASAGLAGIQYF,TGTGCCAGTGCCGGGCTAGCGGGCATTCAGTACTTC
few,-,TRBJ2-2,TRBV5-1,CASTLGATNTGELFF,TGCGCCAGCACCCTGGGAGCCACGAACACCGGGGAGCTGTTTTTT
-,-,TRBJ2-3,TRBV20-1,CSARRTTDTQYF,TGCAGTGCTCGAAGGACTACAGATACGCAGTATTTT
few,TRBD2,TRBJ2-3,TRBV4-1,CASSQDKRERTDTQYF,TGCGCCAGCAGCCAAGACAAGCGGGAGAGGACAGATACGCAGTATTTT
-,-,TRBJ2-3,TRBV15,CATSPRWGVRTDAQYF,TGTGCCACCAGCCCCCGATGGGGAGTTCGCACAGATGCGCAGTATTTT
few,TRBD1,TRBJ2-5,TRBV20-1,CGTGGQETQYF,TGCGGTACAGGGGGCCAAGAGACCCAGTACTTC
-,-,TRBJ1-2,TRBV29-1,CSVEPQSNYGYTF,TGCAGCGTCGAACCCCAGAGTAACTATGGCTACACCTTC
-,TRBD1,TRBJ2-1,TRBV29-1,CSVLTGTGDYNEQFF,TGCAGCGTCCTTACCGGGACAGGGGACTACAATGAGCAGTTCTTC
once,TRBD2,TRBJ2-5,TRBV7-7,CASSLGTSGGKETQYF,TGTGCCAGCAGCTTAGGGACTAGCGGGGGGAAAGAGACCCAGTACTTC
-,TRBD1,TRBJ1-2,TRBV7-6,CASSLDGQAGYTF,TGTGCCAGCAGCTTGGACGGACAGGCGGGCTACACCTTC
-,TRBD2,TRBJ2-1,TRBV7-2,CASSSTSGVEQFF,TGTGCCAGCAGCTCTACTAGCGGGGTTGAGCAGTTCTTC
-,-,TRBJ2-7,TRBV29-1,CSVVKGREQYF,TGCAGCGTTGTAAAGGGGCGTGAGCAGTACTTC
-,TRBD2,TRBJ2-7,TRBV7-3,CAGSFNTGTSGTSYEQYF,TGTGCCGGCAGCTTTAATACCGGGACTAGCGGGACGTCCTACGAGCAGTACTTC
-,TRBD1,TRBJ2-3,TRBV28,CASSARDRKYF,TGTGCCAGCAGTGCCCGGGACAGAAAGTATTTT
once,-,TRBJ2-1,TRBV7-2,CASSLAFSDEQFF,TGTGCCAGCAGCTTAGCATTCTCCGATGAGCAGTTCTTC
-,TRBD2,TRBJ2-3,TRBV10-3,CATAGLDRQDTQYF,TGTGCCACCGCGGGACTAGACCGGCAAGATACGCAGTATTTT
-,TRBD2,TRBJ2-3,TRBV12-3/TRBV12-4,CASTLGLAGGTDTQYF,TGTGCCAGCACCTTGGGACTAGCGGGGGGCACAGATACGCAGTATTTT
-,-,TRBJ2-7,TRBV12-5,CASGSVYPKGQYF,TGTGCTAGTGGTTCGGTATACCCGAAAGGGCAGTACTTC
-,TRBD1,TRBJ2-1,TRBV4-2,CASSQRDRGAYNEQFF,TGTGCCAGCAGCCAGCGGGACAGGGGGGCATACAATGAGCAGTTCTTC
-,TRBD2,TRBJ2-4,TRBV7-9,CASSLARGAGRDIQYF,TGTGCCAGCAGCTTAGCGCGGGGGGCAGGACGAGACATTCAGTACTTC
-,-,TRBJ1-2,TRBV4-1,CASSQAEIGNGYTF,TGCGCCAGCAGCCAAGCTGAAATAGGGAATGGCTACACCTTC
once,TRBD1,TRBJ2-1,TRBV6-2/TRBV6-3,CASSYLGQGSYNEQFF,TGTGCCAGCAGTTACTTGGGACAGGGATCCTACAATGAGCAGTTCTTC
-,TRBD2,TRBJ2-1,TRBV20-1,CSARAGGAVNEQFF,TGCAGTGCCCGGGCCGGGGGGGCCGTGAATGAGCAGTTCTTC
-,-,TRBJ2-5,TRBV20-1,CSAGRTGQETQYF,TGCAGTGCTGGACGGACGGGACAAGAGACCCAGTACTTC
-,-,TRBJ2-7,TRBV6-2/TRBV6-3,CASRNHGNYEQYF,TGTGCCAGCAGAAATCACGGGAACTACGAGCAGTACTTC
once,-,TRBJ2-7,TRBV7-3,CASSLNREGSYEQYF,TGTGCCAGCAGCTTAAACAGGGAGGGTTCCTACGAGCAGTACTTC
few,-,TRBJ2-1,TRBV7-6,CASSSYPASSYNEQFF,TGTGCCAGCAGCTCATACCCCGCCAGCTCCTACAATGAGCAGTTCTTC
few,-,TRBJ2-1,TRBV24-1,CATSDTNDPNNEQFF,TGTGCCACCAGTGATACAAACGACCCAAACAATGAGCAGTTCTTC
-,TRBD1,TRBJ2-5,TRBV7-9,CASSSYRGRETQYF,TGTGCCAGCAGCTCATACAGGGGGCGAGAGACCCAGTACTTC
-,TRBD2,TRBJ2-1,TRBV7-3,CASSLTELAGYNEQFF,TGTGCCAGCAGCTTAACCGAACTAGCGGGTTACAATGAGCAGTTCTTC